This TCR beta chain emerged from a study of cytomegalovirus exposure and HLA in healthy donors. CDR1 MGHRA and CDR2 YSYEKL come from the germline V gene. V lost 1 base to trimming and J lost 3 bases, with 12 bases between them. This CDR3 region has 15 residues. This clone was found once. The study ran its PCR with 60 Vbeta and 13 Jbeta primers. Using immunoSEQ multiplex PCR, the repertoire was profiled, and TCRdb retains in-frame clones only, with some absent. Of 150,000 to 200,000 clones listed, 55% to 65% are singletons. The origin of this receptor is a man aged 40-55 years in good health and CMV-seronegative. The chain couples TRBV4-1 to TRBJ2-5, with D perhaps TRBD1 (7 bases). The sequencing input was PBMCs. The CDR3 protein is CASSQGLGTEETQYF. The CDR3, as DNA: TGCGCCAGCAGCCAAGGACTAGGGACAGAAGAGACCCAGTACTTC.